This TCR beta chain is from a study of blood T cell repertoires in COVID-19. About the research overall: Acute and convalescent COVID-19 specimens originated in the United States, Italy and Spain.

Authors' processing steps: Amplification of reference gene primers was used by the study to estimate nucleated cell counts. Assay: immunoSEQ multiplex PCR; the TCRdb copy retains only in-frame clones and omits some. V and J calls plus clone size are reproduced from that table; the DNA served to infer D and trimming. The table shows roughly 160,000 clones, with around 83% occurring only once. The CDR3 contains 13 residues. CDR1 and CDR2 from the germline V gene are GTSNPN and SVGIG (reference sequence). This receptor was taken from a woman aged 70-85 years who had recovered from COVID-19. Source material: peripheral blood. The chain couples TRBV30 to TRBJ1-4; maybe TRBD1 (5 bases). The CDR3 protein is CAGRWASNEKLFF. The DNA for the CDR3 is TGTGCGGGGCGTTGGGCTTCTAATGAAAAACTGTTTTTT.